This T cell receptor beta chain emerged from a study of blood T cell repertoires in COVID-19 (dated by TCRdb to between 2020 and 2021). For the wider study: The collaborator samples originated in the United States, Italy and Spain and spanned the acute and convalescent phases of COVID-19. Samples came from the ongoing ImmuneRACE study (first 160 participants) plus 1,254 subjects from 6 global collaborators. A de-identified subject ID, COVID-19 status, age in years and sex were almost always included in the sample metadata. Where available, HLA class I and class II types were obtained from metadata supplied by the sample provider rather than from assay-based typing. The dataset comprised deeply sampled blood TCRbeta repertoires from subjects exposed to, actively infected with, or recovered from COVID-19. The repertoires were released in a freely available public database meant as a resource for research on the immune response to SARS-CoV-2. The material from the prospective study consisted of cDNA or gDNA derived from T cells, B-cell-depleted T cells, or PBMCs. Paper-wide results and their limitations: The amount of clinical and demographic metadata varied by source and participant and was provided uncurated.

Participants in the prospective study were aged roughly 18 to 89 years, lived in 24 United States geographic areas, and enrolled through a virtual design. In the prospective study, cohorts were assigned on the basis of participant-reported clinical history obtained from a screening survey and a study questionnaire. Exposed participants were defined as having been in contact with someone with a PCR-confirmed or clinician-diagnosed COVID-19 case within 2 weeks of study entry. In the prospective study, mobile phlebotomists collected whole blood, serum and a nasopharyngeal or oropharyngeal swab from each participant. Prospective study participants could optionally give additional blood draws and questionnaires over a 2-month period. Before DNA extraction, prospective study blood samples were shipped either frozen or at room temperature. TCRbeta CDR3 regions were amplified from genomic DNA by means of the immunoSEQ Assay, a bias-controlled multiplex PCR. Turning to the authors' computational methods: The number of nucleated cells in each sample was estimated from the amplification of reference gene primers within the assay. To quantify the absolute abundance of each unique TCRbeta CDR3 rearrangement, sequence reads were collapsed and filtered. For each sample, productive Simpson clonality was calculated as the square root of Simpson's diversity index over productive rearrangements. Not all clones reach the TCRdb copy of this immuneACCESS table, which keeps in-frame sequences only. Checked studies attribute under half of the gap to unresolved V genes and leave the rest unexplained. The DNA was the basis for D and trimming; V, J and clone size are from that table. The table for this sample lists approximately 220,000 clones; 90% of them were counted only once. The leading ten clones occupy roughly 15% of the sample.

V is clipped by 5 bases and J by 4 bases, and the sequence between their germline boundaries is 9 bases long. As encoded in the germline V gene (reference sequence), CDR1 is SGHAT while CDR2 is FQDESV. From cysteine to phenylalanine, the CDR3 is 12 amino acids long. Solely the CDR3 DNA is kept, with 36 bases framed from the first base. A few counts support this clone. The antigen it binds to is not known. No much larger clone is present one base from it, and per-base qualities are unavailable. Other DNA sequences from this sample encode an identical CDR3 as well. The chain is assembled from TRBV11-1 and TRBJ2-7; the D segment could be TRBD1, given 5 matching bases. This TCR came from a man aged 25-40 years who had been exposed to COVID-19. The specimen was PBMCs or T cells enriched from blood (not recorded which). The DNA sequence follows: TGTGCCAGCAGCCCCGACAGATACGAGCAGTACTTC. This gives the protein CASSPDRYEQYF.